The clone carrying this TCR beta chain was seen a handful of times. Using its own MiXCR run on the RACE reads, TCRdb lists one record per CDR3 protein. The sample yields tens of thousands of distinct CDR3 sequences, around 7% seen once. This sample was included in a study of human T cells and chemical hapten exposure. Time point given: patch test 1, 2 weeks after DPC sensitization. Treatment denoted: therapeutic diphenylcyclopropenone sensitization with weekly scalp DPC. The sample in question was whole blood, obtained in connection with sensitization to the hapten diphenylcyclopropenone (DPC). The clonotype comes from a woman younger than 45 with alopecia areata. Some clones in this sample may be carry-over from other donors' samples.

CDR3 region: CASSYLGTSADTQYF. CDR3 nucleotide sequence: TGCGCCAGCAGCTATCTGGGGACTTCGGCAGATACGCAGTATTTT. The chain joins TRBV5-1 to TRBJ2-3, with D maybe TRBD2 (6 bases). CDR1 is SGHRS, CDR2 YFSETQ, per germline. The CDR3 consists of 15 residues. V was pared by 3 bases and J by 4 bases, with 15 bases between.